Here is one TCR beta chain with its context. This sample is part of a study of blood T cell repertoires in COVID-19. Study-level background: Sources were T cells, B-cell-depleted T cells, or PBMCs; the material itself was cDNA or gDNA.

CDR1 SEHNR and CDR2 FQNEAQ come from the germline V gene (reference sequence). V was cut by 5 bases and J by 2 bases, with 15 bases left in between. The CDR3 runs to 16 residues. Original processing notes: Reference gene primers were amplified, and this amplification served to estimate nucleated cell counts. The assay was immunoSEQ multiplex PCR, and TCRdb's table has in-frame clones only and misses some. That table gives V, J and clone size, and the DNA gave D and trimming. The sample has approximately 440,000 clones, roughly 88% seen once; the top ten hold roughly 13%. Seattle researchers signed up patients amid active infection and tracked them longitudinally.

Sequenced material: peripheral blood. This sequence was found in a woman aged 45-60 years with COVID-19, enrolled during active disease. The V call is TRBV7-9, the J call TRBJ1-4, with D possibly being TRBD1 (5 bases). The CDR3 spells CASSPIDRWTNEKLFF. CDR3 nucleotide sequence: TGTGCCAGCAGCCCGATTGACAGATGGACTAATGAAAAACTGTTTTTT.